Listed here are 22 T cell receptor beta chains from one sample, sequenced in a study of blood T cells in healthy people across ages (dated by TCRdb to about 2015). The library was prepared using 5' RACE. TCRdb lists the instrument as Illumina HiSeq 2500. The second PCR ran for about 6 to 12 cycles and used a J-beta primer mix along with a sample-barcoded 5' primer. TCRdb ran its own pipeline on the public reads, namely fastp trimming at Q25 and MiXCR clone calling, and kept in-frame beta chains. CDR3 protein sequences are deduplicated, and each keeps its most common genes and DNA. The sample table records roughly 1.5 million distinct CDR3 sequences; 35% to 45% of these occur just once. Of the sample, about 4% is held by the ten largest clones. Sequences were obtained from blood. The receptors originated from a woman aged 18-29 years in good health.

This clonotype was found many times. One junction end does not reproduce the germline sequence, and a read error may be involved. The chain has TRBV7-6 and TRBJ2-1; D is undetermined. The CDR3 is made up of 12 amino acids. Germline V gene sequence: CDR1 SGHVS, CDR2 FNYEAQ. CDR3 sequence: CASSSFYNEQFF. For the CDR3, the DNA is TGCGCCAGCAGCTCATTCTACAATGAGCAGTTCTTC.

The table lists this clonotype with many counts. The chain carries TRBV5-1 and TRBJ2-4; D possibly corresponds to TRBD2 (5 bases). The V end was cut by 0 bases, the J end by 1 base, with 8 bases between. Germline CDR1 is SGHRS and CDR2 is YFSETQ. This CDR3 region has 15 residues. CDR3 sequence reads: CASSLDGGAKNIQYF. CDR3 nucleotide sequence: TGCGCCAGCAGCTTGGATGGCGGGGCCAAAAACATTCAGTACTTC. The whole variable domain, remainder taken from reference TRBV5-1 and TRBJ2-4, is KAGVTQTPRYLIKTRGQQVTLSCSPISGHRSVSWYQQTPGQGLQFLFEYFSETQRNKGNFPGRFSGRQFSNSRSEMNVSTLELGDSALYLCASSLDGGAKNIQYFGAGTRLSVL.

J is TRBJ2-7 and V is TRBV5-1; 12 bases map to TRBD2. The CDR3 is 15 amino acids. V dropped 1 base and J dropped 7; count of bases not matched to a gene: 6. CDR1 and CDR2 from the germline V gene are SGHRS and YFSETQ. The CDR3 region has the DNA TGCGCCAGCAGCTTGACTAGCGGGAGGTCTAATGAGCAGTACTTC. Protein: CASSLTSGRSNEQYF.

The rearrangement uses TRBV5-1 and TRBJ2-1, with TRBD1 matching over 7 bases. This CDR3 comprises 16 residues. With V trimmed by 0 bases and J by 5 bases, 8 bases remained unmatched. Germline values: CDR1 SGHRS, CDR2 YFSETQ. CDR3 in amino acids: CASSLVIGQANNEQFF. DNA for the CDR3: TGCGCCAGCAGCTTGGTAATCGGACAGGCCAACAATGAGCAGTTCTTC.

This clonotype has only a few counts. The chain carries TRBV5-1 and TRBJ2-3; D is ambiguous. V lost 2 bases and J 2 bases, leaving 12 bases between the germline ends. The length of the CDR3 is 15 residues. Germline assignment: CDR1 SGHRS and CDR2 YFSETQ. For the CDR3, the DNA is TGCGCCAGCAGCTTCGTTCCCGAGAACACAGATACGCAGTATTTT. It specifies CASSFVPENTDTQYF.

This clonotype has only a few counts. V gene TRBV18 combines with J gene TRBJ1-5; 8 positions match TRBD1. V trimming: 5 bases; J trimming: 8 bases; junction bases outside the gene matches: 8. CDR1 KGHSH and CDR2 LQKENI come from the germline V gene. CDR3 size: 14 residues. This CDR3 is CASSFSGGQEPQHF. In nucleotides, the CDR3 is TGTGCCAGCTCATTTTCAGGGGGCCAGGAGCCCCAGCATTTT.

This clonotype was seen more than once but under ten times. V and J are TRBV24-1 and TRBJ2-2; D uncertain. This CDR3 region has 13 residues. The V end lost 4 bases, the J end lost 5 bases, and 7 bases lay between the germline ends. Germline V lookup: CDR1 KGHDR, CDR2 SFDVKD. The CDR3, as DNA: TGTGCCACCAGTGACCCCTGGACCGGGGAGCTGTTTTTT. It translates to CATSDPWTGELFF.

This clonotype showed up just a few times. The chain has TRBV20-1 and TRBJ1-1, with D possibly being TRBD1 (6 bases). Per the germline V gene, CDR1 is DFQATT and CDR2 is SNEGSKA (reference sequence). V lost 3 bases to trimming and J lost 2 bases, with 10 bases between them. This CDR3 comprises 13 residues. The CDR3 spells CSASRDTNTEAFF. CDR3 DNA: TGCAGTGCTAGCCGGGACACTAACACTGAAGCTTTCTTT.

This chain joins TRBV6-5 and TRBJ2-3, with 8 bases fitting TRBD2. J gave up 4 bases and V 0 bases, and 9 bases lay outside the gene matches. Germline V gene sequence: CDR1 MNHEY, CDR2 SVGAGI. The CDR3 is 17 residues long. The CDR3 DNA follows: TGTGCCAGCAGTTACTCTCATGCAGCGGGGGCGTCAGATACGCAGTATTTT. Its translation: CASSYSHAAGASDTQYF.

The chain joins TRBV20-1 to TRBJ2-7; 8 bases are shared with TRBD1. V lost 4 bases, J lost 1 base, and 12 bases stayed unmatched. The germline gives CDR1 DFQATT, CDR2 SNEGSKA (reference sequence). There are 16 residues in the CDR3. This CDR3 is CSATTADRASSYEQYF. The CDR3 DNA follows: TGCAGTGCTACCACGGCGGACAGGGCGTCTTCCTACGAGCAGTACTTC.

The rearrangement joins TRBV25-1 to TRBJ2-5, with a weak D call TRBD1 (6 bases). This CDR3 has 14 residues. The V end lost 6 bases, the J end lost 4 bases, and 15 bases lay between the germline ends. CDR1 and CDR2 from the germline V gene are MGHDK and SYGVNS. The CDR3: CASSPDRNGETQYF. CDR3 DNA sequence: TGTGCCAGCAGCCCCGACAGGAATGGAGAGACCCAGTACTTC.

The DNA of the CDR3 is TGTGCCAGCAGCTTAGTAGTTAGCGAAGGCGAGCAGTTCTTC. Its translation is CASSLVVSEGEQFF. J is TRBJ2-1 and V is TRBV7-9, with D possibly TRBD2 on 5 matching bases. This CDR3 region has 14 residues. Trimming cost V 1 base and J 10 bases, with 14 bases left between them. Germline assignment: CDR1 SEHNR and CDR2 FQNEAQ (reference sequence).

The CDR3 protein is CASSSEGDTYNEQFF. In DNA form, the CDR3 reads TGTGCCAGCAGCTCAGAGGGGGACACCTACAATGAGCAGTTCTTC. This chain uses TRBV9 with TRBJ2-1, with D perhaps matching TRBD1 (6 bases). Germline CDR1 reads SGDLS; CDR2 reads YYNGEE. The CDR3 contains 15 residues. V was trimmed by 4 bases and J by 2 bases, leaving 13 bases between them. Combining the CDR3 with reference TRBV9 and TRBJ2-1 gives the whole variable domain DSGVTQTPKHLITATGQRVTLRCSPRSGDLSVYWYQQSLDQGLQFLIQYYNGEERAKGNILERFSAQQFPDLHSELNLSSLELGDSALYFCASSSEGDTYNEQFFGPGTRLTVL.

The V call is TRBV12-3 or TRBV12-4, the J call TRBJ2-3; no definite D call. Between the trimmed V and J ends, which lost 6 bases and 3 bases, there was a span of 10 bases. This CDR3 comprises 13 residues. The DNA for the CDR3 is TGTGCCAGCAGCGTTAAAAGAACAGATACGCAGTATTTT. Encoded protein: CASSVKRTDTQYF.

V is TRBV20-1 and J is TRBJ1-2; perhaps TRBD1 as D (6 bases). Germline V CDR1 and CDR2: DFQATT, SNEGSKA (reference sequence). The CDR3 totals 16 residues. Deletions cut 5 bases from V and 7 bases from J, with 26 bases between. This chain's CDR3 is CSAPGRMNRDGFGYTF. The CDR3 DNA sequence: TGCAGTGCTCCGGGAAGGATGAACAGGGATGGCTTTGGCTACACCTTC.

The rearrangement joins TRBV21-1 to TRBJ2-7; the table's D gene call, TRBD1, was not cross checked with the DNA. TRBV21-1 is marked as a pseudogene. This CDR3 contains 14 residues. The CDR3 nucleotides are TGTGCCAGCAGCCGCCCCCAGGGATTTAGCGAGCGGTACTTC. Protein product: CASSRPQGFSERYF.

In this sample, this clonotype turned up a few times. The chain is built from TRBV7-2 and TRBJ2-1; 9 bases fit TRBD2. The J segment lost 8 bases and the V segment lost 3 bases, leaving 8 bases of the junction unmatched. Germline-derived CDR1 and CDR2 are SGHTA and FQGNSA. CDR3 length equals 15 residues. The CDR3 protein is CASSLSLAGKDEQFF. Written as DNA, the CDR3 is TGTGCCAGCAGCTTGAGCCTAGCGGGAAAGGATGAGCAGTTCTTC. The full variable domain, completed using reference TRBV7-2 and TRBJ2-1, is GAGVSQSPSNKVTEKGKDVELRCDPISGHTALYWYRQSLGQGLEFLIYFQGNSAPDKSGLPSDRFSAERTGGSVSTLTIQRTQQEDSAVYLCASSLSLAGKDEQFFGPGTRLTVL.

The chain is built from TRBV20-1 and TRBJ2-1, with D possibly being TRBD2 (6 bases). The end of the DNA is better explained by TRBJ2-7, so the J call may be wrong. The CDR3 extends over 14 amino acids. CDR1 is DFQATT, CDR2 SNEGSKA, per germline (reference sequence). The CDR3 nucleotides read TGCAGTGCTAGTTTAGCGGATGGGTACAATGAGCAGTACTTC. Amino acids: CSASLADGYNEQYF.

This clonotype was picked up a small number of times. For the CDR3, the DNA is TGTGCCACCAGCAGAGTCCGAGCGTGGCAGATTAATGAAAAACTGTTTTTT. Translating it yields CATSRVRAWQINEKLFF. The rearrangement joins TRBV15 to TRBJ1-4; no firm D call. CDR3 length equals 17 residues. Germline lookup yields CDR1 LNHNV and CDR2 YYDKDF (reference sequence). Trimming left V 1 base short and J 4 bases short, with 16 bases between.

This clonotype was detected only a few times. The chain links TRBV7-8 to TRBJ1-1; D unresolved. This CDR3 has 14 amino acids. Germline CDR1 is SGHVS and CDR2 is FQNEAQ. V was pared by 3 bases and J by 3 bases, with 11 bases between. The CDR3 DNA reads TGTGCCAGCAGCTTTTTAGGGTTGGACACTGAAGCTTTCTTT. The encoded protein is CASSFLGLDTEAFF. Full variable domain (missing parts from reference TRBV7-8 and TRBJ1-1): GAGVSQSPRYKVAKRGQDVALRCDPISGHVSLFWYQQALGQGPEFLTYFQNEAQLDKSGLPSDRFFAERPEGSVSTLKIQRTQQEDSAVYLCASSFLGLDTEAFFGQGTRLTVV.

The chain links TRBV27 to TRBJ2-7, with D perhaps TRBD2 (6 bases). Between the trimmed V and J ends, which lost 5 bases and 2 bases, there was a span of 16 bases. The CDR3 is 15 amino acids. The germline CDR1 and CDR2 sequences are MNHEY and SMNVEV (reference sequence). CDR3 region: CASSAQRVMAYEQYF. CDR3 DNA: TGTGCCAGCAGTGCCCAGCGGGTCATGGCCTACGAGCAGTACTTC.

The V gene is TRBV9, the J gene TRBJ1-4; D is uncertain. The germline V and J ends were trimmed by 3 bases and 8 bases, with 14 bases remaining between them. The V gene's germline CDR1 is SGDLS and CDR2 YYNGEE. The CDR3 is 14 amino acids. The CDR3 loop reads CASSARSWREKLFF. The CDR3 region has the DNA TGTGCCAGCAGCGCTCGGTCCTGGAGAGAAAAACTGTTTTTT.